Listed below are T cell receptor beta chains from one sample, sequenced in a study of CD8+CD57+ T cells in acquired aplastic anemia. TCRdb passed the reads through MiXCR, listing each CDR3 protein once. The sample includes some 130,000 distinct CDR3 sequences, 35% to 50% of them seen just once. The sample taken for sequencing was sorted CD4+, CD8+, or CD8+CD57+ T cells (not recorded which) from PBMCs. Receptors originate from a human donor in good health, serving as a control. CDR3s include the opening cysteine and the closing phenylalanine or tryptophan. Fields, in order: V gene, D gene, CDR3 length, clone size, J gene, CDR3 protein, CDR3 DNA. The D gene is left open where the match is weak. Clone size appears in some rows only: once, few, many, or a class for an expanded clone.

TRBV4-1	NA	14	many	TRBJ2-3	CASSRAPITDTQYF	TGCGCCAGCAGCCGGGCACCTATAACAGATACGCAGTATTTT
TRBV5-1	NA	14	many	TRBJ2-7	CASSLDRAGYEQYF	TGCGCCAGCAGCTTGGATCGAGCGGGTTACGAGCAGTACTTC
TRBV7-2	TRBD1	13	NA	TRBJ2-7	CASSPRQGYEQYF	TGTGCCAGCAGCCCCCGACAGGGCTACGAGCAGTACTTC
TRBV5-1	NA	16	many	TRBJ2-6	CASSLLGSSGANVLTF	TGCGCCAGCAGCTTGCTGGGGAGCTCTGGGGCCAACGTCCTGACTTTC
TRBV29-1	TRBD1	15	once	TRBJ2-7	CSVVSRGRTTYEQYF	TGCAGCGTTGTGTCCAGGGGGCGGACCACCTACGAGCAGTACTTC
TRBV30	NA	11	many	TRBJ2-3	CAWRNTDTQYF	TGTGCCTGGAGAAACACAGATACGCAGTATTTT
TRBV25-1	TRBD1	15	NA	TRBJ1-6	CASSESGGYNSPLHF	TGTGCCAGCAGTGAATCAGGGGGCTATAATTCACCCCTCCACTTT
TRBV4-1	NA	13	NA	TRBJ1-2	CASSQDESYGYTF	TGCGCCAGCAGCCAAGATGAATCCTATGGCTACACCTTC
TRBV20-1	TRBD1	13	NA	TRBJ2-7	CSALDRGMDEQYF	TGCAGTGCCCTGGACAGGGGAATGGACGAGCAGTACTTC
TRBV20-1	TRBD1	15	many	TRBJ1-2	CSARGLTGGVYGYTF	TGCAGTGCTAGGGGATTGACAGGGGGAGTCTATGGCTACACCTTC
TRBV20-1	NA	12	many	TRBJ2-7	CSASPDPYEQYF	TGCAGTGCTAGCCCCGATCCCTACGAGCAGTACTTC
TRBV20-1	NA	13	many	TRBJ1-1	CSVVRGMNTEAFF	TGCAGTGTAGTCCGGGGTATGAACACTGAAGCTTTCTTT